The 21 T cell receptor beta chains below were found in one sample sequenced in a study of blood T cell repertoires in COVID-19. Assay used: immunoSEQ multiplex PCR; TCRdb lists only in-frame clones, some missing. The repertoire holds approximately 290,000 clones, with 90% as singletons. The sequenced sample was PBMCs or T cells enriched from blood (not recorded which). These receptors came from a woman under 30 with acute COVID-19.

V usage is TRBV27 and J usage is TRBJ2-7; perhaps TRBD2 as D (6 bases). The germline gives CDR1 MNHEY, CDR2 SMNVEV (reference sequence). This CDR3 spans 15 amino acids. The V end was cut by 3 bases, the J end by 3 bases, with 15 bases between. The CDR3 is CASSFEGGSLYEQYF. The CDR3 coding sequence is TGTGCCAGCAGTTTCGAGGGAGGATCCCTCTACGAGCAGTACTTC.

V and J are TRBV13 and TRBJ2-5; the match to TRBD1 covers 9 bases. After removal of 5 bases from V and 5 bases from J, the junction contained 6 bases not matched to a gene. This CDR3 is built from 14 residues. Germline CDR1 and CDR2: PRHDT and FYEKMQ (reference sequence). CDR3 region: CASSRGDRVETQYF. CDR3 nucleotide sequence: TGTGCCAGCAGCCGCGGGGACAGGGTTGAGACCCAGTACTTC.

The rearrangement uses TRBV6-6 and TRBJ2-1, with TRBD1 matching over 7 bases. J was trimmed by 7 bases and V by 6 bases; bases with no gene match: 15. Germline V gives CDR1 MNHNY, CDR2 SVGAGI (reference sequence). The CDR3 consists of 16 residues. In nucleotides, the CDR3 is TGTGCCAGCAGGGGGTTCCGGGACAGATTTAGGAATGAGCAGTTCTTC. Translating it yields CASRGFRDRFRNEQFF.

The gene calls are TRBV5-1 and TRBJ2-5, with TRBD1 matching over 7 bases. CDR3 length: 14 amino acids. Germline V gene sequence: CDR1 SGHRS, CDR2 YFSETQ. With V trimmed by 3 bases and J by 1 base, 3 bases remained unmatched. The CDR3 sequence: CASSYGQVQETQYF. The CDR3 bases are TGCGCCAGCAGCTATGGACAGGTCCAAGAGACCCAGTACTTC.

A single count supports this clone. V and J are TRBV6-1 and TRBJ2-7; 11 nucleotides line up with TRBD2. V gave up 1 base and J gave up 9 bases; unmatched junction bases: 11. This CDR3 comprises 16 residues. Looked up from germline, CDR1 is MNHNS and CDR2 is SASEGT. The CDR3 here is CASSEGVAGGPWGQYF. The CDR3 nucleotides are TGTGCCAGCAGTGAAGGAGTAGCGGGAGGGCCCTGGGGGCAGTACTTC.

This rearrangement joins TRBV28 to TRBJ2-7; D may be TRBD1 (6 bases). The CDR3 totals 14 residues. V was clipped by 6 bases and J by 3 bases, with 15 bases between them. From germline, CDR1 is MDHEN and CDR2 SYDVKM. The CDR3 nucleotides are TGTGCCAGCAGCCGTTCTGGGGACAACTACGAGCAGTACTTC. Amino acid sequence: CASSRSGDNYEQYF.

The gene calls are TRBV12-3 or TRBV12-4 and TRBJ2-1; tentative D call: TRBD1 (5 bases). This CDR3 is built from 12 residues. With 4 bases removed from V and 10 bases from J, the gap between germline ends came to 11 bases. This chain's CDR3 is CASSYYRLEQFF. In DNA, the CDR3 is TGTGCCAGCAGTTACTACAGGTTGGAGCAGTTCTTC.

This clone has only a few counts. This rearrangement joins TRBV30 to TRBJ2-7; D perhaps matches TRBD2 (6 bases). The CDR3 contains 14 residues. CDR1 GTSNPN and CDR2 SVGIG come from the germline V gene (reference sequence). The V end was cut by 4 bases, the J end by 2 bases, with 15 bases between. The CDR3 bases are TGTGCCTGGACGGATCAGGGAGGCCCCTACGAGCAGTACTTC. This gives the protein CAWTDQGGPYEQYF.

The chain carries TRBV5-1 and TRBJ2-1; 15 positions match TRBD2. The CDR3 sequence is 16 residues long. The germline gives CDR1 SGHRS, CDR2 YFSETQ. V trimming: 6 bases; J trimming: 9 bases; junction bases outside the gene matches: 10. CDR3 coding DNA: TGCGCCAGCAACGGACTAGCGGGAGGGCCCTCTATTGAGCAGTTCTTC. Its translation: CASNGLAGGPSIEQFF.

Only one count was recorded for this clone. V and J are TRBV11-3 and TRBJ2-5; 10 bases map to TRBD2. This CDR3 has 13 amino acids. In germline, CDR1 is SGHNT, CDR2 YENEEA. Losses at the gene ends were 7 bases for V and 4 bases for J; bases not matched to a gene: 3. The CDR3 spells CASKLAGIETQYF. The CDR3 coding sequence is TGTGCCAGCAAACTAGCGGGAATAGAGACCCAGTACTTC.

The chain links TRBV30 to TRBJ2-5; 8 positions match TRBD2. The CDR3 covers 16 residues. Germline values: CDR1 GTSNPN, CDR2 SVGIG (reference sequence). Unmatched junction bases numbered 16, after V lost 4 bases and J lost 6 bases. The CDR3 loop is CAWTIGGGGRTKTQYF. The CDR3 bases are TGTGCCTGGACTATTGGGGGGGGCGGGAGGACGAAGACCCAGTACTTC.

This sequence joins TRBV27 and TRBJ2-1; weak D call: TRBD2 (7 bases). The CDR3 is 14 residues long. The germline V gene has CDR1 MNHEY and CDR2 SMNVEV (reference sequence). Trimming took 6 bases from V and 4 from J, leaving 13 bases between them. The CDR3 reads CASRPGGAYNEQFF. For the CDR3, the DNA is TGTGCCAGCAGACCTGGGGGGGCATACAATGAGCAGTTCTTC.

The chain recombines TRBV28 with TRBJ2-5; TRBD2 aligns across 7 bases. The CDR3 is 17 amino acids. The V segment lost 4 bases and the J segment 0 bases; nucleotides outside the gene matches: 11. Germline-derived CDR1 and CDR2 are MDHEN and SYDVKM. CDR3 amino acids: CASSSTWLAVYQETQYF. For the CDR3, the DNA is TGTGCCAGCAGTTCTACGTGGCTAGCGGTATACCAAGAGACCCAGTACTTC.

The chain carries TRBV19 and TRBJ2-1; 8 bases fit TRBD1. This CDR3 has 14 residues. V trimming: 9 bases; J trimming: 3 bases; junction bases outside the gene matches: 7. From germline, CDR1 is LNHDA and CDR2 SQIVND (reference sequence). The CDR3 reads CASRSGGFYNEQFF. CDR3 coding DNA: TGTGCCAGCCGGTCAGGGGGCTTCTACAATGAGCAGTTCTTC.

The gene calls are TRBV11-3 and TRBJ2-1; D not resolved. Germline V gene data show CDR1 as SGHNT and CDR2 as YENEEA. Trimming pared 1 base from V and 8 bases from J, leaving 12 bases between. This CDR3 contains 14 residues. Here the CDR3 DNA reads TGTGCCAGCAGCTTAGGGTTCCAGGTCGATGAGCAGTTCTTC. Residues: CASSLGFQVDEQFF. The variable domain in full, completed from reference TRBV11-3 and TRBJ2-1, reads EAGVVQSPRYKIIEKKQPVAFWCNPISGHNTLYWYLQNLGQGPELLIRYENEEAVDDSQLPKDRFSAERLKGVDSTLKIQPAELGDSAVYLCASSLGFQVDEQFFGPGTRLTVL.

J is TRBJ1-1 and V is TRBV25-1, with D perhaps TRBD1 (5 bases). Germline V gene data show CDR1 as MGHDK and CDR2 as SYGVNS. The CDR3 is 13 amino acids. Trimming left V 6 bases short and J 3 bases short, with 11 bases between. The CDR3 loop is CASSTPGYTEAFF. DNA of the CDR3: TGTGCCAGCAGCACACCAGGGTACACTGAAGCTTTCTTT.

The chain uses TRBV29-1 and TRBJ1-1; D is unclear. This CDR3 has 10 residues. V was trimmed by 4 bases and J by 2 bases, leaving 2 bases between them. Germline loops: CDR1 SQVTM, CDR2 ANQGSEA. CDR3 bases: TGCAGCGTTGTAAACACTGAAGCTTTCTTT. Amino acid sequence: CSVVNTEAFF.

In nucleotides, the CDR3 is TGTGCCAGCACGGGGACAGAGGTCACCGGGGAGCTGTTTTTT. Translation gives CASTGTEVTGELFF. V gene TRBV28 combines with J gene TRBJ2-2; 7 bases are shared with TRBD1. The CDR3 contains 14 residues. CDR1 and CDR2 (germline): MDHEN, SYDVKM. Germline trimming cut 7 bases from V and 4 bases from J; bases unmatched to any gene: 6.

In this sample, this clone turned up a few times. J is TRBJ1-1 and V is TRBV19; 8 bases are a match to TRBD1. J lost 13 bases, V lost 6 bases, and 22 bases had no gene match. This CDR3 is 16 amino acids long. Germline CDR1 is LNHDA and CDR2 is SQIVND (reference sequence). DNA for the CDR3: TGTGCCAGTAGCCCCGGGACAGGCTCCCTTAAGGGCTGGGTTTTCTTT. This encodes CASSPGTGSLKGWVFF.

This clone was observed once. The chain recombines TRBV7-8 with TRBJ1-1, with D possibly TRBD1 on 5 matching bases. Germline V gene data show CDR1 as SGHVS and CDR2 as FQNEAQ. Trimming removed 2 bases at V and 11 bases at J, with 21 bases between. The CDR3 spans 15 residues. The CDR3 coding sequence is TGTGCCAGCAGCTTACAACCCAAACGGACAAATCTGGCTTTCTTT. Translation gives CASSLQPKRTNLAFF.

The table lists this clone with a count of one. The chain is built from TRBV9 and TRBJ2-7; 10 bases agree with TRBD2. Germline loops: CDR1 SGDLS, CDR2 YYNGEE. With V trimmed by 4 bases and J by 0 bases, 7 bases remained unmatched. The CDR3 is 16 amino acids. CDR3 loop: CASSPGLAVSSYEQYF. CDR3 DNA sequence: TGTGCCAGCAGCCCAGGACTAGCGGTCTCCTCCTACGAGCAGTACTTC.